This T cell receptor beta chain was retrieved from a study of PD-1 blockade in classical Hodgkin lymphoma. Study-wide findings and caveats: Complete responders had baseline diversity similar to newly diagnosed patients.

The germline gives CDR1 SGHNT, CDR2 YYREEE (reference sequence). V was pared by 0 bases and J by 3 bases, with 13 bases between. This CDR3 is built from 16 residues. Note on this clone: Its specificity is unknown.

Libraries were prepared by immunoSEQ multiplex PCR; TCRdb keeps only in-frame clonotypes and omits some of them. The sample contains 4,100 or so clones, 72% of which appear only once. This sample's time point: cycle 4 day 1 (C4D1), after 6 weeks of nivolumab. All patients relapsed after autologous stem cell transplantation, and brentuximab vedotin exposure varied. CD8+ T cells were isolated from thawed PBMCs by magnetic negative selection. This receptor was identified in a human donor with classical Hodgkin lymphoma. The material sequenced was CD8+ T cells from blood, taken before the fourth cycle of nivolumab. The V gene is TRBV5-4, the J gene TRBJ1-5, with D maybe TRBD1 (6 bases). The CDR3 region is CASSLGFTGTNQPQHF. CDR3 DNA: TGTGCCAGCAGCTTGGGATTTACAGGGACCAATCAGCCCCAGCATTTT.